The 31 T cell receptor beta chains reported below all come from one sample, sequenced in a study of T cells in narcolepsy. Measured with immunoSEQ multiplex PCR; TCRdb has only the in-frame clones, and not every one. The sample lists 25,000 to 35,000 clones; about 83% were seen once. The specimen sequenced was CD45RA- memory CD4+ T cells from PBMCs. Receptor source: a human donor with narcolepsy.

The V and J genes are TRBV19 and TRBJ1-1; 7 bases are a match to TRBD1. The CDR3 spans 14 residues. J lost 4 bases, V lost 5 bases, and 7 bases had no gene match. The germline CDR1 and CDR2 sequences are LNHDA and SQIVND (reference sequence). The CDR3 spells CASSPSDRVTEAFF. The DNA of the CDR3 is TGTGCCAGTAGTCCGAGCGACAGGGTCACTGAAGCTTTCTTT.

The chain joins TRBV10-3 to TRBJ2-1, with 7 bases that match TRBD2. V lost 0 bases, J lost 10 bases, and 6 bases stayed unmatched. Germline lookup yields CDR1 ENHRY and CDR2 SYGVKD. The CDR3 has 14 residues. CDR3 in DNA: TGTGCCATCAGTGAGTCGACTGTCGGGGGGGAGCAGTTCTTC. This encodes CAISESTVGGEQFF.

The chain has TRBV11-2 and TRBJ2-5; tentative D call: TRBD2 (7 bases). Germline lookup yields CDR1 SGHAT and CDR2 FQNNGV. The V gene lost 0 bases and the J gene lost 1 base, with 9 bases spanning the gap. The CDR3 sequence is 15 residues long. The CDR3 region is CASSLERGLQETQYF. The CDR3 DNA is TGTGCCAGCAGCTTAGAGCGGGGGCTCCAAGAGACCCAGTACTTC.

V and J are TRBV19 and TRBJ2-1; 8 bases map to TRBD2. The CDR3 has 13 amino acids. The ends lost 5 bases at V and 8 bases at J; junction bases unmatched: 5. CDR1 and CDR2 from the germline V gene are LNHDA and SQIVND (reference sequence). The chain's CDR3 is CASSPSGSDEQFF. CDR3 bases: TGTGCCAGTAGTCCTAGCGGGTCGGATGAGCAGTTCTTC.

The chain uses TRBV12-5 and TRBJ2-2; the D gene is possibly TRBD1 (5 bases). The CDR3 covers 16 residues. CDR1 is LGHNT and CDR2 is FRNRAP in the germline V gene. Trimming removed 0 bases at V and 7 bases at J, with 15 bases between. The DNA for the CDR3 is TGTGCTAGTGGTTTGGTAATATCGACAGCGATCGGGGAGCTGTTTTTT. Translated, it gives CASGLVISTAIGELFF.

In this sample, this clone turned up once. V is TRBV4-2 and J is TRBJ1-5; TRBD1 matches 8 bases. V was pared by 3 bases and J by 2 bases, with 9 bases of the junction left unmatched. The CDR3 sequence is 17 residues long. The germline gives CDR1 LGHNA, CDR2 YNFKEQ. The CDR3 DNA reads TGTGCCAGCAGCCAGGTTTCAGGGGGCGCGGGCAATCAGCCCCAGCATTTT. Translating gives CASSQVSGGAGNQPQHF.

This clone has more than one count but fewer than ten. The chain links TRBV6-1 to TRBJ1-5; D might be TRBD1 (5 bases). CDR3 length: 14 amino acids. V lost 7 bases, J lost 2 bases, and 12 bases lay in between. Germline V lookup: CDR1 MNHNS, CDR2 SASEGT. CDR3 protein: CASKAREGNQPQHF. CDR3 DNA: TGTGCCAGCAAAGCCAGGGAGGGCAATCAGCCCCAGCATTTT.

This chain joins TRBV21-1 and TRBJ2-7; TRBD1, the table's D call, was not compared with the DNA. TRBV21-1 is described as a pseudogene. The CDR3 contains 17 residues. The CDR3: CASPLRTGVPYGHEQYF. CDR3 nucleotide sequence: TGTGCCAGCCCCCTCAGGACAGGGGTCCCCTACGGCCACGAGCAGTACTTC.

This chain links TRBV30 with TRBJ1-1; D gene unclear. Germline V CDR1 and CDR2: GTSNPN, SVGIG (reference sequence). Deletions cut 2 bases from V and 6 bases from J, with 16 bases between. This CDR3 has 14 amino acids. CDR3 amino acids: CAWSPRGGNSEAFF. The CDR3 DNA reads as TGTGCCTGGAGTCCCCGGGGAGGGAATTCTGAAGCTTTCTTT.

V is TRBV19 and J is TRBJ1-2; 8 nucleotides match TRBD1. CDR1 and CDR2 from the germline V gene are LNHDA and SQIVND (reference sequence). The CDR3 is 13 amino acids. The J segment lost 8 bases and the V segment lost 6 bases, leaving 8 bases of the junction unmatched. The CDR3 nucleotides are TGTGCCAGTAGCACGGGACAGGTTCGGGGCTACACCTTC. Its protein product is CASSTGQVRGYTF.

The CDR3 nucleotides are TGTGCCAGCAGCGCCGCCGGGCCCCAGAAGAAGACCCAGTACTTC. Translated, it gives CASSAAGPQKKTQYF. The rearrangement uses TRBV5-6 and TRBJ2-5, with D hard to call. There are 15 residues in the CDR3. Per the germline V gene, CDR1 is SGHDT and CDR2 is YYEEEE. With 4 bases removed from V and 6 bases from J, the gap between germline ends came to 19 bases.

This clone has just a few counts. V usage is TRBV6-5 and J usage is TRBJ2-7; D remains ambiguous. Germline V lookup: CDR1 MNHEY, CDR2 SVGAGI. V lost 5 bases, J lost 4 bases, and 6 bases lay in between. The CDR3 spans 11 residues. CDR3 nucleotide sequence: TGTGCCAGCAGTAACAGATACGAGCAGTACTTC. This codes for CASSNRYEQYF.

This rearrangement joins TRBV14 to TRBJ1-6; D is unclear. With 4 bases removed from V and 2 bases from J, the gap between germline ends came to 6 bases. The CDR3 contains 14 residues. CDR1 and CDR2 (germline): SGHDN, FVKESK. The CDR3 DNA reads as TGTGCCAGCAGCCTTGAGACCTATAATTCACCCCTCCACTTT. It codes for CASSLETYNSPLHF.

The rearrangement uses TRBV7-6 and TRBJ2-7; D is possibly TRBD1 (6 bases). The V gene lost 5 bases and the J gene lost 3 bases, with 11 bases spanning the gap. This CDR3 region has 13 residues. Germline CDR1 reads SGHVS; CDR2 reads FNYEAQ. CDR3: CASSVGRGYEQYF. The DNA of the CDR3 is TGTGCCAGCAGCGTGGGCAGGGGCTACGAGCAGTACTTC. Complete variable domain (other parts from reference TRBV7-6 and TRBJ2-7): GAGVSQSPRYKVTKRGQDVALRCDPISGHVSLYWYRQALGQGPEFLTYFNYEAQQDKSGLPNDRFSAERPEGSISTLTIQRTEQRDSAMYRCASSVGRGYEQYFGPGTRLTVT.

This chain connects TRBV9 to TRBJ2-3, with D perhaps matching TRBD2 (6 bases). CDR3 length: 15 amino acids. Trimming took 0 bases from V and 3 from J, leaving 11 bases between them. Germline V CDR1 and CDR2: SGDLS, YYNGEE. The CDR3: CASSVAPGTTDTQYF. The CDR3, as DNA: TGTGCCAGCAGCGTAGCCCCCGGGACTACAGATACGCAGTATTTT. Full variable domain (missing parts from reference TRBV9 and TRBJ2-3): DSGVTQTPKHLITATGQRVTLRCSPRSGDLSVYWYQQSLDQGLQFLIQYYNGEERAKGNILERFSAQQFPDLHSELNLSSLELGDSALYFCASSVAPGTTDTQYFGPGTRLTVL.

The V and J genes are TRBV7-8 and TRBJ2-7; tentative D call: TRBD1 (6 bases). The CDR3 is 14 amino acids. Trimming cost V 7 bases and J 0 bases, with 13 bases left between them. Germline V CDR1 and CDR2: SGHVS, FQNEAQ. CDR3 in DNA: TGTGCCAGCACGAACAGGGACACCTCCTACGAGCAGTACTTC. This codes for CASTNRDTSYEQYF.

The J gene is TRBJ1-5, the V gene TRBV7-9; no clear D. V was clipped by 2 bases and J by 2 bases, with 10 bases between them. In germline, CDR1 is SEHNR, CDR2 FQNEAQ (reference sequence). The CDR3 sequence is 15 residues long. CDR3 coding DNA: TGTGCCAGCAGCTTATCTGGAGTTGGCAATCAGCCCCAGCATTTT. This sequence encodes CASSLSGVGNQPQHF.

The chain carries TRBV12-5 and TRBJ2-3; D might be TRBD1 or TRBD2, each matching 6 bases. Germline V CDR1 and CDR2: LGHNT, FRNRAP. V lost 1 base, J lost 0 bases, and 11 bases lay in between. The CDR3 covers 16 residues. The CDR3 DNA reads TGTGCTAGTGGTTTGGGGCAGGGGAGGAGCACAGATACGCAGTATTTT. Protein sequence: CASGLGQGRSTDTQYF.

The J gene is TRBJ2-6, the V gene TRBV2; D ambiguous. Germline V gives CDR1 SNHLY, CDR2 FYNNEI. The CDR3 contains 14 residues. Trimming pared 6 bases from V and 4 bases from J, leaving 10 bases between. The CDR3 sequence: CASRIGPGANVLTF. The CDR3 nucleotides read TGTGCCAGCAGGATCGGACCCGGGGCCAACGTCCTGACTTTC.

The table lists this clone with a few counts. The chain joins TRBV5-8 to TRBJ1-3, with a possible D match to TRBD1 (5 bases). V was trimmed by 7 bases and J by 0 bases, leaving 14 bases between them. This CDR3 spans 15 amino acids. The germline CDR1 and CDR2 sequences are SGHTS and YDEGEE. CDR3 sequence (DNA): TGTGCCAGCGGATCGACAGTTCTCTCTGGAAACACCATATATTTT. It codes for CASGSTVLSGNTIYF.

Concerning this clone: This is likely a read error, given that the CDR3 carries no conserved phenylalanine or tryptophan at its end. The chain joins TRBV6-6 to TRBJ1-6, with 9 bases lining up with TRBD1. The CDR3 runs 13 residues. The germline gives CDR1 MNHNY, CDR2 SVGAGI (reference sequence). The trim removed 6 bases at V and 10 bases at J, leaving 4 bases unmatched. CDR3 sequence: CASRRTGESPLHL. The CDR3 region has the DNA TGTGCCAGCAGGAGGACAGGGGAGTCACCCCTCCACCTT.

The chain joins TRBV7-9 to TRBJ1-1, with D unclear. The CDR3 has 13 residues. Germline V gene lookup returns CDR1 SEHNR and CDR2 FQNEAQ (reference sequence). Trimming shortened V by 0 bases and J by 12 bases, and 14 bases separated the two germline ends. The CDR3 coding sequence is TGTGCCAGCAGCTTAGCGTCTCACCCCGTCCCTTTCTTT. This encodes CASSLASHPVPFF.

This clone occurred a few times. The chain uses TRBV27 and TRBJ2-2; D is perhaps TRBD1 (6 bases). The CDR3 sequence is 12 residues long. Trimming shortened V by 5 bases and J by 6 bases, and 7 bases separated the two germline ends. Germline CDR1 MNHEY, CDR2 SMNVEV (reference sequence). CDR3 nucleotide sequence: TGTGCCAGCAGTGCAGGGGCCGGGGAGCTGTTTTTT. Its protein is CASSAGAGELFF.

The rearrangement uses TRBV18 and TRBJ2-7, with D unresolved. The germline V and J ends were trimmed by 6 bases and 2 bases, with 8 bases remaining between them. Per germline, CDR1 KGHSH and CDR2 LQKENI. The CDR3 spans 12 residues. Here the CDR3 DNA reads TGTGCCAGCTCGGCTGAGACCTACGAGCAGTACTTC. Translated: CASSAETYEQYF.

V usage is TRBV5-4 and J usage is TRBJ2-3; no clear D gene. This CDR3 spans 15 amino acids. Deletions cut 4 bases from V and 0 bases from J, with 12 bases between. CDR1 and CDR2 (germline): SGHNT, YYREEE (reference sequence). In DNA, the CDR3 is TGTGCCAGCAGCATCGACCAAGCGAGCACAGATACGCAGTATTTT. It is translated as CASSIDQASTDTQYF.

The chain couples TRBV10-3 to TRBJ1-4; D is perhaps TRBD1 (5 bases). The CDR3 sequence is 14 residues long. Germline V gene data show CDR1 as ENHRY and CDR2 as SYGVKD. Deletions cut 4 bases from V and 8 bases from J, with 14 bases between. The CDR3 reads CAISGAGRGEKLFF. Written as DNA, the CDR3 is TGTGCCATCAGTGGGGCAGGGAGAGGAGAAAAACTGTTTTTT.

The chain has TRBV9 and TRBJ1-1, with D unresolved. V was pared by 0 bases and J by 6 bases, with 15 bases between. Germline V CDR1 and CDR2: SGDLS, YYNGEE. The CDR3 sequence is 15 residues long. Written as DNA, the CDR3 is TGTGCCAGCAGCGTAGGGGGTGTTATAGAGGCTGAAGCTTTCTTT. It translates to CASSVGGVIEAEAFF. The variable domain in full, completed from reference TRBV9 and TRBJ1-1, reads DSGVTQTPKHLITATGQRVTLRCSPRSGDLSVYWYQQSLDQGLQFLIQYYNGEERAKGNILERFSAQQFPDLHSELNLSSLELGDSALYFCASSVGGVIEAEAFFGQGTRLTVV.

This chain joins TRBV4-3 and TRBJ1-4; D remains unclear. The CDR3 sequence is 13 residues long. CDR1 is LGHNA and CDR2 is YSLEER in the germline V gene. Trimming shortened V by 1 base and J by 7 bases, and 7 bases separated the two germline ends. CDR3 DNA: TGCGCCAGCAGCCAAGCATCTGGTGAAAAACTGTTTTTT. It codes for CASSQASGEKLFF.

The chain combines TRBV7-9 with TRBJ1-1; D is possibly TRBD1 (6 bases). The CDR3 loop spans 15 amino acids. Germline lookup yields CDR1 SEHNR and CDR2 FQNEAQ (reference sequence). Trimming shortened V by 5 bases and J by 4 bases, and 17 bases separated the two germline ends. The CDR3 DNA reads as TGTGCCAGCAGCGCACCGGGGGGGCCGGCCACTGAAGCTTTCTTT. Amino acids: CASSAPGGPATEAFF. Drawing the rest from reference TRBV7-9 and TRBJ1-1, the complete variable domain is DTGVSQNPRHKITKRGQNVTFRCDPISEHNRLYWYRQTLGQGPEFLTYFQNEAQLEKSRLLSDRFSAERPKGSFSTLEIQRTEQGDSAMYLCASSAPGGPATEAFFGQGTRLTVV.

As regards this clone: Other nucleotide sequences from this sample produce the same CDR3. V usage is TRBV27 and J usage is TRBJ2-3, with 8 bases fitting TRBD2. V dropped 6 bases and J dropped 1; count of bases not matched to a gene: 6. The CDR3 is 15 residues long. The V gene's germline CDR1 is MNHEY and CDR2 SMNVEV (reference sequence). CDR3 DNA: TGTGCCAGCAGCTTAGGAGCGGGGGGCACAGATACGCAGTATTTT. This sequence encodes CASSLGAGGTDTQYF.

The chain carries TRBV7-3 and TRBJ2-1; 12 nucleotides agree with TRBD2. Germline CDR1 reads SGHTA; CDR2 reads FQGTGA. V trimming: 1 base; J trimming: 9 bases; junction bases outside the gene matches: 13. The CDR3 sequence is 18 residues long. The CDR3 loop reads CASSLKERLAGGPSEQFF. DNA of the CDR3: TGTGCCAGCAGCTTAAAGGAACGTCTAGCGGGGGGGCCGAGTGAGCAGTTCTTC.